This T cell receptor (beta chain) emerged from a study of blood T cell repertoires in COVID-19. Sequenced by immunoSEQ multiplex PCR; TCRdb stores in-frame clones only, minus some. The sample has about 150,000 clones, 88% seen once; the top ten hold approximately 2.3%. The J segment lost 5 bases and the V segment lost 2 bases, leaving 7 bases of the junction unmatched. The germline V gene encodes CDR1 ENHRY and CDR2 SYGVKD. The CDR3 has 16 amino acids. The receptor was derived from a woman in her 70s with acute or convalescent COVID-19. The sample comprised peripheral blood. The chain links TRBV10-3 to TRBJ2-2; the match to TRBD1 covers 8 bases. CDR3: CAISEGNRGMTGELFF. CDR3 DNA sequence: TGTGCCATCAGTGAGGGTAACAGGGGGATGACCGGGGAGCTGTTTTTT.